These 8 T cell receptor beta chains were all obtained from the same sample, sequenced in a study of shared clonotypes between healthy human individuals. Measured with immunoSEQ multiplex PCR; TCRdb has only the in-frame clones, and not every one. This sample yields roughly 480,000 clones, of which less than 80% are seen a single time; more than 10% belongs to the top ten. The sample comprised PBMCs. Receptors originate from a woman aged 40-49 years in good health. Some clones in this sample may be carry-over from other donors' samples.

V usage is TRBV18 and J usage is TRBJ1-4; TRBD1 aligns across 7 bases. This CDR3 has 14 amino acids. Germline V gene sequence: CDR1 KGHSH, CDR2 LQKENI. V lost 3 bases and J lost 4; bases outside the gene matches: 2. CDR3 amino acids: CASSPTGRNEKLFF. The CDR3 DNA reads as TGTGCCAGCTCACCGACAGGGCGTAATGAAAAACTGTTTTTT. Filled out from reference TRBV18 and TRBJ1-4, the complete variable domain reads NAGVMQNPRHLVRRRGQEARLRCSPMKGHSHVYWYRQLPEEGLKFMVYLQKENIIDESGMPKERFSAEFPKEGPSILRIQQVVRGDSAAYFCASSPTGRNEKLFFGSGTQLSVL.

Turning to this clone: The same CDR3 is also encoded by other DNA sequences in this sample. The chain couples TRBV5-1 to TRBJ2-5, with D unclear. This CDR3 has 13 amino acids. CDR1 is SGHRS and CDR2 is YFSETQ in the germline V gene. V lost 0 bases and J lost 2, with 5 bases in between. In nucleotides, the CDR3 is TGCGCCAGCAGCTTGGGGCTGCAAGAGACCCAGTACTTC. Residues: CASSLGLQETQYF.

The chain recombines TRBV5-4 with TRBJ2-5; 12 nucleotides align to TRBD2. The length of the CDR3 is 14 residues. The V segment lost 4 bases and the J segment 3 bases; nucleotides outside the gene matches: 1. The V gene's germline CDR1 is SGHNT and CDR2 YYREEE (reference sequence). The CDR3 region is CASSRLAGEETQYF. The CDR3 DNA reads TGTGCCAGCAGCCGACTAGCGGGAGAAGAGACCCAGTACTTC. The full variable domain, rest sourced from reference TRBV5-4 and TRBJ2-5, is ETGVTQSPTHLIKTRGQQVTLRCSSQSGHNTVSWYQQALGQGPQFIFQYYREEENGRGNFPPRFSGLQFPNYSSELNVNALELDDSALYLCASSRLAGEETQYFGPGTRLLVL.

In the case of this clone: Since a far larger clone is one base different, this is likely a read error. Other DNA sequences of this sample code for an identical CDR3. For the CDR3, the DNA is TGTGCCAGCACCCTGACACATCTTAACTATGGCTACACCTTC. Residues: CASTLTHLNYGYTF. V usage is TRBV28 and J usage is TRBJ1-2; no definite D call. This CDR3 spans 14 amino acids. Germline V gene sequence: CDR1 MDHEN, CDR2 SYDVKM. V was cut by 7 bases and J by 1 base, with 13 bases left in between.

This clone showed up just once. The CDR3 sequence is CASSFDEGNGNTIYF. CDR3 DNA sequence: TGTGCCAGCAGCTTCGATGAGGGTAATGGAAACACCATATATTTT. This chain joins TRBV9 and TRBJ1-3; D remains ambiguous. The CDR3 is 15 amino acids. Germline lookup yields CDR1 SGDLS and CDR2 YYNGEE. Trimming pared 4 bases from V and 3 bases from J, leaving 14 bases between.

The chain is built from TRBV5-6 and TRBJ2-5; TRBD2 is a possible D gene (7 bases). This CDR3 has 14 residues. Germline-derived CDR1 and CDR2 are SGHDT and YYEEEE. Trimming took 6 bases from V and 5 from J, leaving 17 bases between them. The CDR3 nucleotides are TGTGCCAGCACCATGGCGGGGGCGTGGGAGACCCAGTACTTC. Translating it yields CASTMAGAWETQYF.

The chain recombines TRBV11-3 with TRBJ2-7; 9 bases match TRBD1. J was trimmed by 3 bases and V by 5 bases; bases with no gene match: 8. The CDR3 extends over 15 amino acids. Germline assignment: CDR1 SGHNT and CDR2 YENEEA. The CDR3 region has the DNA TGTGCCAGCAGCAAAGGACAGGGACAGGGCTACGAGCAGTACTTC. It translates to CASSKGQGQGYEQYF.

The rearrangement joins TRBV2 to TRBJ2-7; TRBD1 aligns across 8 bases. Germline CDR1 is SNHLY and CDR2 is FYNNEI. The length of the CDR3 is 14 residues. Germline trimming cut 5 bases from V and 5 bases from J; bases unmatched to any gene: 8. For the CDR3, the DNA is TGTGCCAGCAGTTTACCCCAGGGGGCTAACGAGCAGTACTTC. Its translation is CASSLPQGANEQYF.